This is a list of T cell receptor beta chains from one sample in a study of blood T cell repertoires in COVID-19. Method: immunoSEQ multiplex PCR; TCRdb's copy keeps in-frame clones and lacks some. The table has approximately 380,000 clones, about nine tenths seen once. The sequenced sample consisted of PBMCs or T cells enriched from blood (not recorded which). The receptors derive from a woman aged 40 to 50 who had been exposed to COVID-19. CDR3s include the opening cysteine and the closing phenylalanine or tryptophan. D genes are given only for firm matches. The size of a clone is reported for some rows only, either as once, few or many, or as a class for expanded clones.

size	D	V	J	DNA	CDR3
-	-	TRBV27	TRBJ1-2	TGTGCCAGCAGTTTATTGACAGGCCGGCCCCATGGCTACACCTTC	CASSLLTGRPHGYTF
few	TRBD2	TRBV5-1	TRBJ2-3	TGCGCCAGCACCAAGCTAGCGGGGACGAATACGCAGTATTTT	CASTKLAGTNTQYF
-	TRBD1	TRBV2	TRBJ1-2	TGTGCCAGCAAAGAGACAGGGGAGAACTATGGCTACACCTTC	CASKETGENYGYTF
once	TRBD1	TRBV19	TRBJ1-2	TGTGCCAGTAGTATCACTACAGGGGAGGTGGTCTATGGCTACACCTTC	CASSITTGEVVYGYTF
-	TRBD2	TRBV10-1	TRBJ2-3	TGCGCCAGCAGTCGATTAGCGGGGGCCACAGGTACGCAGTATTTT	CASSRLAGATGTQYF
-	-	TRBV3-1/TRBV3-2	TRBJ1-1	TGTGCCAGCAGCCAAGGGGTAGGGCCCGGGGGAGCTTTCTTT	CASSQGVGPGGAFF
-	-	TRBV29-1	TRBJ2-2	TGCAGCGTTGTGTTCGCGGGGGAGCTGTTTTTT	CSVVFAGELFF
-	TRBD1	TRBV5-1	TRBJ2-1	TGCGCCAGCAGCTTCGGGCAGGGGGCCTACAATGAGCAGTTCTTC	CASSFGQGAYNEQFF
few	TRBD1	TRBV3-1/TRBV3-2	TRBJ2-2	TGTGCCAGCAGCTCATCAGGGGGCACCGGGGAGCTGTTTTTT	CASSSSGGTGELFF
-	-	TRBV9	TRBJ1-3	TGTGCCAGCAGCGTAGGGGGCTACGGCTCTGGAAACACCATATATTTT	CASSVGGYGSGNTIYF
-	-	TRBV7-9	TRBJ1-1	TGTGCCAGCAGCTCGCTATCCATGAACACTGAAGCTTTCTTT	CASSSLSMNTEAFF
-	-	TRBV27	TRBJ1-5	TGTGCCACCTCGGGAGGCAATCAGCCCCAGCATTTT	CATSGGNQPQHF
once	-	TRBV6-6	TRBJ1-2	TGTGCCAGCAGCACAGGGTACGGCGCTAACTATGGCTACACCTTC	CASSTGYGANYGYTF
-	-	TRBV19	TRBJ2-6	TGTGCCAGTAGTTTAACCCCTCAACAGGGCCGGAGCTCTGGGGCCAACGTCCTGACTTTC	CASSLTPQQGRSSGANVLTF
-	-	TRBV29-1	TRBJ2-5	TGCAGCGTTGCGAGGCCAGCTCAAGAGACCCAGTACTTC	CSVARPAQETQYF
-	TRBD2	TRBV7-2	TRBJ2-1	TGTGCCAGCAGCTTAGATGGGGGAGGGCCGGGGAATGAGCAGTTCTTC	CASSLDGGGPGNEQFF
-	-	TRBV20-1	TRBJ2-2	TGCAGTGCTAGTCGGCGGCACGGGGAGCTGTTTTTT	CSASRRHGELFF
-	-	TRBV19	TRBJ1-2	TGTGCCAGTAGTCGCCAGGATAGGTCAAACTATGGCTACACCTTC	CASSRQDRSNYGYTF
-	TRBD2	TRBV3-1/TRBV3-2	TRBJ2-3	TGTGCCAGCAGCCAACGAGTCGCGGGGGGCGCGCAGTATTTT	CASSQRVAGGAQYF
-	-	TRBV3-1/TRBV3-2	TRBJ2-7	TGTGCCAGCAGCCAAAATGGGCAGGTTTACTTC	CASSQNGQVYF
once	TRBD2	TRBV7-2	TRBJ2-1	TGTGCCAGCAGCCCAGAGGGCGGGAGGGCCTACAATGAGCAGTTCTTC	CASSPEGGRAYNEQFF
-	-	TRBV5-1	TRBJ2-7	TGCGCCAGCAGCTTACAGGTGGGTGACCCCGAGCAGTACTTC	CASSLQVGDPEQYF
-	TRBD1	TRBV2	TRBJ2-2	TGTGCCAGCAGAGAGCGGACAGGGGGCGACACCGGGGAGCTGTTTTTT	CASRERTGGDTGELFF
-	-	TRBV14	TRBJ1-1	TGTGCCAGCAGCCAAGTCTCACTCCGGAACACTGAAGCTTTCTTT	CASSQVSLRNTEAFF
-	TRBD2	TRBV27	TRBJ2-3	TGTGCCAGCAGTACCCCTAGCGGGGGTGGCACAGATACGCAGTATTTT	CASSTPSGGGTDTQYF
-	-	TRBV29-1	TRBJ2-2	TGCAGCGTTGGGGGGGTTTACACCGGGGAGCTGTTTTTT	CSVGGVYTGELFF
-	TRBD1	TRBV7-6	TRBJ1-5	TGTGCCAGCAGCTTAGGACAGGGAGACAATCAGCCCCAGCATTTT	CASSLGQGDNQPQHF
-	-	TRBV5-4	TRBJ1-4	TGTGCCAGCAGCTTGGGTCGGAGCAATGAAAAACTGTTTTTT	CASSLGRSNEKLFF
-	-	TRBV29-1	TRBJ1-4	TGCAGCGTTGAAGGCCCGGGCAGGGGAGAAAAACTGTTTTTT	CSVEGPGRGEKLFF
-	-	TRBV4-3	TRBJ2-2	TGCGCCAGCAGCCAAGTTTCTACCGGGGAGCTGTTTTTT	CASSQVSTGELFF
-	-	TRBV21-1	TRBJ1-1	TGTGCCAGCAGCCCCCTGGGACACTTGAACACTGAAGCTTTCTTT	CASSPLGHLNTEAFF
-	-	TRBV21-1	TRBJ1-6	TGTGCCAGCAGCAACCACCGGGACTGTCATAATTCACCCCTCCACTTT	CASSNHRDCHNSPLHF
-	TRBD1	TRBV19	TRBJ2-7	TGTGCCAGTAGATCTGTGACAGGGAAGTCCTACGAGCAGTACTTC	CASRSVTGKSYEQYF